This T cell receptor (beta chain) was found in a study of T cell responses to AZD1222 COVID-19 vaccine. Whole-study findings and limits: The repertoires were collected only after the peak T cell response. At baseline, just 5 or 6 AZD1222 recipients tested seropositive. Two AZD1222 doses significantly raised spike-specific TCR breadth and depth over controls. The CD4 TCRs associated with vaccination extended across spike and predominated at 160-218 and 743-854.

Assay used: immunoSEQ multiplex PCR; TCRdb lists only in-frame clones, some missing. The table includes 150,000 to 200,000 clones, approximately 87% detected once. Trimming removed 3 bases from V and 0 bases from J, with 8 bases in between. This CDR3 contains 14 residues. Germline CDR1 SGHNT, CDR2 YYREEE (reference sequence). Notes on this clone: Its target is unknown.

The chain joins TRBV5-4 to TRBJ2-3; TRBD2 might be the D (5 bases). The TCR originated in an adult in good health. The sequenced sample was peripheral blood, obtained on day 0 of MenACWY control vaccination. The DNA for the CDR3 is TGTGCCAGCAGCTCCGGCGGGAGCACAGATACGCAGTATTTT. Its translation: CASSSGGSTDTQYF. Full variable domain (rest looked up from reference TRBV5-4 and TRBJ2-3): ETGVTQSPTHLIKTRGQQVTLRCSSQSGHNTVSWYQQALGQGPQFIFQYYREEENGRGNFPPRFSGLQFPNYSSELNVNALELDDSALYLCASSSGGSTDTQYFGPGTRLTVL.